This T cell receptor beta chain was sequenced for a study of technical replicates of blood from several donors. The protocol was immunoSEQ multiplex PCR, while the TCRdb copy is restricted to in-frame clones and leaves out a portion. The table records 45,000 to 55,000 clones, 94% of them present only once. Trimming cost V 4 bases and J 5 bases, with 13 bases left between them. Germline V gives CDR1 SGHRS, CDR2 YFSETQ. This CDR3 is 14 amino acids long. Input material: T cells isolated from PBMCs. The rearrangement links TRBV5-1 to TRBJ1-5, with D unresolved. The receptor's source is a human donor in good health. CDR3 in amino acids: CASSPALGDQPQHF. CDR3 DNA sequence: TGCGCCAGCAGCCCGGCCCTGGGCGATCAGCCCCAGCATTTT.